This TCR beta chain was sequenced during a study of OX40 agonist ivuxolimab in advanced cancers. On the study more broadly: Previous treatment with anti-PD-1, anti-PD-L1 or anti-CTLA-4 therapy was allowed; 35% to 50% had received some.

Comment on this clone: What it recognizes is unknown.

The CDR3 covers 16 residues. The V segment lost 5 bases and the J segment 3 bases; nucleotides outside the gene matches: 2. Germline V gene data show CDR1 as LNHDA and CDR2 as SQIVND (reference sequence). Broader study findings: Circulating CD4+ and CD8+ T cells showed clonal expansion by week 6 at 0.1 to 3.0 mg/kg. Part of the nonresponder group also had normalized T-cell clonal expansion that was low.

Using immunoSEQ multiplex PCR, the repertoire was profiled, and TCRdb retains in-frame clones only, with some absent. Of about 78,000 clones listed, almost 95% are singletons. Exclusion applied to patients with autoimmune disease history or systemic immunosuppression. The gene calls are TRBV19 and TRBJ2-2; 14 nucleotides match TRBD2. The source material was CD4+ or CD8+ T cells sorted from blood, sampled in a trial of the OX40 agonist ivuxolimab. This clonotype originated in an adult with an advanced solid tumor such as melanoma, head and neck, liver or kidney cancer. Here the CDR3 DNA reads TGTGCCAGTAGTCGGACTAGCGGGGGGTACACCGGGGAGCTGTTTTTT. Translating it yields CASSRTSGGYTGELFF.